This entry lists 7 T cell receptor beta chains sequenced from one sample in a study of blood T cell repertoires in COVID-19. The assay was immunoSEQ multiplex PCR, and TCRdb's table has in-frame clones only and misses some. The sample has some 50,000 clones; about nine tenths are singletons. Sequencing was done on a sample of peripheral blood. All receptors come from a man aged 40-50 years with acute or convalescent COVID-19.

V gene TRBV5-4 combines with J gene TRBJ2-2; 14 nucleotides match TRBD2. Trimming cost V 4 bases and J 2 bases; bases outside gene matches: 4. In germline, CDR1 is SGHNT, CDR2 YYREEE (reference sequence). The CDR3 is 17 residues long. CDR3 DNA sequence: TGTGCCAGCAGCAGAGGGACTAGCGGGAGAAACACCGGGGAGCTGTTTTTT. Amino acid sequence: CASSRGTSGRNTGELFF.

This clone was seen a single time. V and J are TRBV4-3 and TRBJ2-1; D might be TRBD2 (7 bases). CDR3 size: 15 residues. CDR1 and CDR2 (germline): LGHNA, YSLEER. V gave up 0 bases and J gave up 2 bases, with 8 bases separating them. CDR3 region: CASSQEGGAYNEQFF. The CDR3 bases are TGCGCCAGCAGCCAAGAAGGGGGGGCCTACAATGAGCAGTTCTTC.

The chain is built from TRBV11-3 and TRBJ1-1; 9 nucleotides line up with TRBD1. The junction had 9 bases not matched to a gene; V was cut back by 1 base and J by 3 bases. From germline, CDR1 is SGHNT and CDR2 YENEEA. This CDR3 has 17 residues. The DNA of the CDR3 is TGTGCCAGCAGCTTAGGACAGGGGGAGGTTGTGGACACTGAAGCTTTCTTT. Protein product: CASSLGQGEVVDTEAFF. The whole variable domain, filled in from reference TRBV11-3 and TRBJ1-1, reads EAGVVQSPRYKIIEKKQPVAFWCNPISGHNTLYWYLQNLGQGPELLIRYENEEAVDDSQLPKDRFSAERLKGVDSTLKIQPAELGDSAVYLCASSLGQGEVVDTEAFFGQGTRLTVV.

The chain employs TRBV4-2 and TRBJ2-1, with a possible D match to TRBD2 (5 bases). V lost 0 bases to trimming and J lost 1 base, with 10 bases between them. From germline, CDR1 is LGHNA and CDR2 YNFKEQ. The CDR3 covers 16 residues. CDR3 sequence reads: CASSQDQLGSYNEQFF. Written as DNA, the CDR3 is TGTGCCAGCAGCCAAGATCAACTAGGGTCCTACAATGAGCAGTTCTTC.

This clone has only a few counts. The DNA of the CDR3 is TGTGCCAGCAGCTTGGCAGGGGGCGCGTCTGGCTACACCTTC. As protein: CASSLAGGASGYTF. This chain joins TRBV5-4 and TRBJ1-2, with 8 bases that match TRBD1. Germline trimming cut 0 bases from V and 7 bases from J; bases unmatched to any gene: 5. This CDR3 has 14 residues. CDR1 and CDR2 (germline): SGHNT, YYREEE (reference sequence).

This clone has only one observation. V is TRBV2 and J is TRBJ1-2, with 9 bases matching TRBD1. The CDR3 contains 14 residues. V shed 7 bases, J shed 2 bases, and the junction held 5 bases outside the gene matches. Germline assignment: CDR1 SNHLY and CDR2 FYNNEI. The CDR3 region has the DNA TGTGCCAGCAAGTCGGGACAGGGAAACTATGGCTACACCTTC. This gives the protein CASKSGQGNYGYTF.

The chain joins TRBV11-2 to TRBJ1-1; D remains ambiguous. The CDR3 covers 15 residues. The germline V and J ends were trimmed by 8 bases and 0 bases, with 16 bases remaining between them. CDR1 and CDR2 (germline): SGHAT, FQNNGV. CDR3 DNA: TGTGCCAGCGCTCGAAGCGGGAACATGAACACTGAAGCTTTCTTT. Encoded protein: CASARSGNMNTEAFF.